This entry features one T cell receptor beta chain sequence. The record originates from a study of CD8+ T cells in alopecia areata. Extraction of RNA preceded its reverse transcription into cDNA, which served as the sequencing template. TCRdb keeps only in-frame clones here, not all; method: immunoSEQ multiplex PCR. The table lists some 100,000 clones, roughly two fifths of them singletons. Germline CDR1 and CDR2: SGHRS and YFSETQ. CDR3 length: 16 amino acids. Trimming took off 0 bases at V and 2 bases at J, with 13 bases between the two ends. The sequencing sample was made of CD4+ T cells sorted from blood. This clonotype was sampled from a human donor with alopecia areata. This chain connects TRBV5-1 to TRBJ2-3, with D unresolved. In nucleotides, the CDR3 is TGCGCCAGCAGCTTGGGGGCTATAGCTCCCACAGATACGCAGTATTTT. It specifies CASSLGAIAPTDTQYF.